This T cell receptor (beta chain) is from a study of human T cells and chemical hapten exposure. Specified time point: patch test 1, 2 weeks after DPC sensitization. This sample's treatment: therapeutic diphenylcyclopropenone sensitization with weekly scalp DPC. Blood sampling occurred before each patch-test application. Unfractionated whole blood yielded the extracted total RNA. TCRdb recomputed calls from the RACE reads with MiXCR, one row per CDR3 protein. The profile shows 300,000 to 450,000 distinct CDR3 sequences, 4% to 5.5% of them singletons. This clonotype was picked up many times. The germline V gene encodes CDR1 MNHEY and CDR2 SVGEGT. The CDR3 extends over 13 amino acids. Unmatched junction bases numbered 3, after V lost 2 bases and J lost 9 bases.

The receptor was derived from a woman aged 45-59 years with alopecia areata. Some clones in this sample may be carry-over from other donors' samples. The sequenced sample was whole blood, obtained in connection with sensitization to the hapten diphenylcyclopropenone (DPC). The genes are TRBV6-2 or TRBV6-3 and TRBJ2-1; 8 bases align to TRBD1. For the CDR3, the DNA is TGTGCCAGCAGTTACCGACAGGGGAGTGAGCAGTTCTTC. Amino acids: CASSYRQGSEQFF.